This TCR beta chain was identified during a study of neurological immune-mediated disorders. Background on the study: Multiple sclerosis patients numbering around 35 comprised some 30 relapsing-remitting and 3 secondary progressive patients.

This clonotype was detected ten times or more. Unsorted libraries used 2 million PBMCs kept at -80 degrees C. With 10-nucleotide random UMIs included, cDNA was synthesized by 5'RACE. TCRdb ran MiXCR on the 5' RACE reads and lists one entry per CDR3 protein. The repertoire includes about 82,000 distinct CDR3 sequences, roughly 2.6% of them detected once, and 1.1% sits in the top ten. V shed 5 bases and J 1 base; nucleotides not matched to a gene: 7. CDR1 and CDR2 (germline): MNHEY, SMNVEV (reference sequence). The CDR3 consists of 15 residues. Sample: PBMCs. The TCR sequence derives from a woman aged 25-40 years with multiple sclerosis. The gene calls are TRBV27 and TRBJ1-1; 7 bases are shared with TRBD1. The CDR3 reads CASSDGRGPNTEAFF. As DNA, the CDR3 is TGTGCCAGCAGTGACGGGAGGGGGCCGAACACTGAAGCTTTCTTT.